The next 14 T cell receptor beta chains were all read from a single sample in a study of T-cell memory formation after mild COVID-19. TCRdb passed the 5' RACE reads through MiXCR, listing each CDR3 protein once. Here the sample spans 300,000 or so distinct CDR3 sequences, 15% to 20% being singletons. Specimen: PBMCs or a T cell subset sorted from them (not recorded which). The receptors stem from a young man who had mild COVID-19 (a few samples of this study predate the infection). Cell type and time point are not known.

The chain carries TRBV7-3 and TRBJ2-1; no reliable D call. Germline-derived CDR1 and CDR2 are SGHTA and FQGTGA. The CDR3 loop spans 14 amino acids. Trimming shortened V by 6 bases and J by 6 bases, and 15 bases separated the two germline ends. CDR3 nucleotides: TGTGCCAGCAGTTCCGGGCTAGACCCCAATGAGCAGTTCTTC. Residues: CASSSGLDPNEQFF.

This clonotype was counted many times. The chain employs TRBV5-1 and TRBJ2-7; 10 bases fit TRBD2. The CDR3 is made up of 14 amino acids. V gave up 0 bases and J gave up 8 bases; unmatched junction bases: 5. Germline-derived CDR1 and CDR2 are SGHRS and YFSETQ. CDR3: CASSLELAGGKQYV. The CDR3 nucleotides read TGCGCCAGCAGCTTGGAATTAGCGGGGGGAAAGCAGTACGTC.

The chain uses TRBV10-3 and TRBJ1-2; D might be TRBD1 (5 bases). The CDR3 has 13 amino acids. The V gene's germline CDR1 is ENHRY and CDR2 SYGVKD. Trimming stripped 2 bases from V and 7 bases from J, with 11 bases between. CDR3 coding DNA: TGTGCCATCAGTGAGGCAGGGCCTGGTGGCTACACCTTC. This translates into CAISEAGPGGYTF.

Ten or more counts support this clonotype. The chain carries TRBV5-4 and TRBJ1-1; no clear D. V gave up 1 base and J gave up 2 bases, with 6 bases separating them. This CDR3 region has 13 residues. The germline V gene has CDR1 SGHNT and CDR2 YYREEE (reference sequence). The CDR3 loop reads CASSLFDNTEAFF. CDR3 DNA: TGTGCCAGCAGCTTGTTTGACAACACTGAAGCTTTCTTT.

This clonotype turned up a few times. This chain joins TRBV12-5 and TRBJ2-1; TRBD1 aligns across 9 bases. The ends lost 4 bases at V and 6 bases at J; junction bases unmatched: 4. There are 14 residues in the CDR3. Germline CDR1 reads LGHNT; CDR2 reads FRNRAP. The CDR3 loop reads CASGSGTGINEQFF. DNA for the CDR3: TGTGCTAGTGGTTCCGGGACAGGGATCAATGAGCAGTTCTTC.

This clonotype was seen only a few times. CDR3: CSAPKSRQGHEQYF. The CDR3 DNA follows: TGCAGTGCTCCGAAATCCAGACAGGGCCACGAGCAGTACTTC. The chain is built from TRBV20-1 and TRBJ2-7, with 7 bases matching TRBD1. The CDR3 is made up of 14 amino acids. Germline CDR1 is DFQATT and CDR2 is SNEGSKA (reference sequence). V shed 5 bases and J 5 bases; nucleotides not matched to a gene: 12.

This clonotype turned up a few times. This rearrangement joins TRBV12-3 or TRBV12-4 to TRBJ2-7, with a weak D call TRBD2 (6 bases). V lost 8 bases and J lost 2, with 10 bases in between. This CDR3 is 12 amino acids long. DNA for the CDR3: TGTGCCAGCGGACGGGGGACCTACGAGCAGTACTTC. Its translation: CASGRGTYEQYF.

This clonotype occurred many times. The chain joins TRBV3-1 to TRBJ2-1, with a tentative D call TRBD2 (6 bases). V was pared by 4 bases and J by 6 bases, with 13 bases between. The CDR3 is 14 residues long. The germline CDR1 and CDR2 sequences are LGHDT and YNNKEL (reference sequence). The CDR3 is CASSPGTPLNEQFF. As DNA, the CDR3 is TGTGCCAGCAGCCCCGGGACTCCCCTCAATGAGCAGTTCTTC.

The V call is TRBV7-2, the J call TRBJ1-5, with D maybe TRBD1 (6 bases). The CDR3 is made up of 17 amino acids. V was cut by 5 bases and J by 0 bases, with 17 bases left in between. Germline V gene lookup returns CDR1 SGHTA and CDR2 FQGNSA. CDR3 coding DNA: TGTGCCAGCAGCCTACCCACCGGGACATATAGCAATCAGCCCCAGCATTTT. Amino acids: CASSLPTGTYSNQPQHF.

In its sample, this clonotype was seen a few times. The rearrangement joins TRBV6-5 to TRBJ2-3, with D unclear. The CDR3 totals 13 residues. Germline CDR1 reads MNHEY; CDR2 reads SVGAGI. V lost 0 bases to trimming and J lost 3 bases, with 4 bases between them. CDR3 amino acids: CASSYSKTDTQYF. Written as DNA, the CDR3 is TGTGCCAGCAGTTACTCGAAGACAGATACGCAGTATTTT.

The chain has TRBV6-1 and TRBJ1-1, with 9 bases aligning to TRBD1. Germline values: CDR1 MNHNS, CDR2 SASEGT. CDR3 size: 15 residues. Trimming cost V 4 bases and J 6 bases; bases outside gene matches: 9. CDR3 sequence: CASSVSQGAGAEAFF. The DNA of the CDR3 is TGTGCCAGCAGTGTATCACAGGGGGCGGGAGCTGAAGCTTTCTTT.

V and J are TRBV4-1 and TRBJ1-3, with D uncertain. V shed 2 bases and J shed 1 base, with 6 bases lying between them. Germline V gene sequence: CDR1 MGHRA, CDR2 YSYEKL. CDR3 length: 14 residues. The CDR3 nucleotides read TGCGCCAGCAGCCAACTGAGATCTGGAAACACCATATATTTT. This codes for CASSQLRSGNTIYF.

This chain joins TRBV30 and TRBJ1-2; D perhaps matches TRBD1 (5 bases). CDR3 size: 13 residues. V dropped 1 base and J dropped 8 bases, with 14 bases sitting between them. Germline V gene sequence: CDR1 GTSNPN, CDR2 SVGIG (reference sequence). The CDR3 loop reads CAWSAGAFGGYTF. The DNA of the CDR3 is TGTGCCTGGAGTGCTGGGGCCTTTGGGGGCTACACCTTC.

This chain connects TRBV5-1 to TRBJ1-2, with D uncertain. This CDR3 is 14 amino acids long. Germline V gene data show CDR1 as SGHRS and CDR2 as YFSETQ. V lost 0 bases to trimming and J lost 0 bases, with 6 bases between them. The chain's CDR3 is CASSLEHANYGYTF. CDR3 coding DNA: TGCGCCAGCAGCTTGGAACACGCTAACTATGGCTACACCTTC. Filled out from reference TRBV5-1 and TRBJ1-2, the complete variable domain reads KAGVTQTPRYLIKTRGQQVTLSCSPISGHRSVSWYQQTPGQGLQFLFEYFSETQRNKGNFPGRFSGRQFSNSRSEMNVSTLELGDSALYLCASSLEHANYGYTFGSGTRLTVV.